This T cell receptor (beta chain) was recovered during a study of cytotoxic CD8 clonotypes in ibrutinib-treated CLL. Across the study: Median treatment time before response sampling was roughly twelve months, range 6 to 36. Study results and limitations: Clonality at baseline surpassed age-matched healthy donors and tracked circulating CD8+ T-cell counts.

As concerns this clone: The antigen is undetermined.

V lost 5 bases and J lost 4, with 14 bases in between. The germline CDR1 and CDR2 sequences are SQVTM and ANQGSEA. There are 14 residues in the CDR3. Generated by immunoSEQ multiplex PCR, the TCRdb table keeps only in-frame clones and is missing some. The sample has about 310,000 clones; just under 80% are singletons. The origin of this receptor is a human donor with chronic lymphocytic leukemia. The starting material was PBMCs, obtained before ibrutinib treatment. This chain uses TRBV29-1 with TRBJ1-4; perhaps TRBD1 as D (6 bases). The CDR3 nucleotides are TGCAGCGTTCTTTGGTCAGGGGATAATGAAAAACTGTTTTTT. Amino acid sequence: CSVLWSGDNEKLFF. Combining the CDR3 with reference TRBV29-1 and TRBJ1-4 gives the whole variable domain SAVISQKPSRDICQRGTSLTIQCQVDSQVTMMFWYRQQPGQSLTLIATANQGSEATYESGFVIDKFPISRPNLTFSTLTVSNMSPEDSSIYLCSVLWSGDNEKLFFGSGTQLSVL.